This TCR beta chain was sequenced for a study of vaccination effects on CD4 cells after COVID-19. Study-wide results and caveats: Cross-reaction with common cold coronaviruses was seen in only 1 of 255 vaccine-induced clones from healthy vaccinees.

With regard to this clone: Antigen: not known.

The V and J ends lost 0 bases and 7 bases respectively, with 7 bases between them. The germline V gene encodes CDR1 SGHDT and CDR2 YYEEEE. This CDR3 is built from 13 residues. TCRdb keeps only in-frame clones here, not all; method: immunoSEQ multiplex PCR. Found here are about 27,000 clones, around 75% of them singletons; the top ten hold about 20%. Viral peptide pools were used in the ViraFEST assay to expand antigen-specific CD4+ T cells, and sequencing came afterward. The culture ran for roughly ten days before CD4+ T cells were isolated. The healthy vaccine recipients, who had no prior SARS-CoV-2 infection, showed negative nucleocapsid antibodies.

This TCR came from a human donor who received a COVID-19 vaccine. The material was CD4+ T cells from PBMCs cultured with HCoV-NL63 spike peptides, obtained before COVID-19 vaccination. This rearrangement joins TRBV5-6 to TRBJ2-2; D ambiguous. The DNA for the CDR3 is TGTGCCAGCAGCTTGGGGGTCCGCGGGGAGCTGTTTTTT. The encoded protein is CASSLGVRGELFF.